These 24 T cell receptor beta chains originate from one sample sequenced in a study of metastatic and nonmetastatic thyroid tumors. TCRdb reprocessed the PCR reads using MiXCR. The sample records some 20,000 clones, approximately 15% being singletons. Every patient was untreated before thyroid surgery. Input material: blood. The source of these receptors is a female donor with papillary thyroid cancer or a benign thyroid nodule (not recorded which). Some clones in this sample may be carry-over from other donors' samples.

The genes are TRBV6-1 and TRBJ1-2; D unclear. The CDR3 length is 14 residues. The germline V gene encodes CDR1 MNHNS and CDR2 SASEGT. Trimming took off 6 bases at V and 4 bases at J, with 15 bases between the two ends. CDR3 coding DNA: TGTGCCAGCAGATTCGACGTACTCATCTATGGCTACACCTTC. Translated: CASRFDVLIYGYTF.

By share, this clone ranks as medium-sized. The rearrangement links TRBV28 to TRBJ2-3; D unresolved. Germline CDR1 is MDHEN and CDR2 is SYDVKM. CDR3 length: 14 residues. Trimming shortened V by 3 bases and J by 2 bases, and 9 bases separated the two germline ends. The CDR3 DNA sequence: TGTGCCAGCAGTTTTGCAGACTCCACAGATACGCAGTATTTT. Translation gives CASSFADSTDTQYF. Supplemented by reference TRBV28 and TRBJ2-3, the full variable domain reads DVKVTQSSRYLVKRTGEKVFLECVQDMDHENMFWYRQDPGLGLRLIYFSYDVKMKEKGDIPEGYSVSREKKERFSLILESASTNQTSMYLCASSFADSTDTQYFGPGTRLTVL.

This clone counts as medium-sized (0.01 to 0.1%). The J gene is TRBJ2-1, the V gene TRBV19; TRBD2 matches 12 bases. Germline V gene lookup returns CDR1 LNHDA and CDR2 SQIVND (reference sequence). V trimming: 8 bases; J trimming: 9 bases; junction bases outside the gene matches: 11. This CDR3 has 15 residues. This CDR3 reads CASEPSGRDYGEQFF. The CDR3 bases are TGTGCCAGTGAGCCTAGCGGGAGGGACTACGGTGAGCAGTTCTTC.

Many counts were recorded for this clone. This chain joins TRBV6-1 and TRBJ1-4; TRBD1 matches 11 bases. V lost 4 bases, J lost 8 bases, and 6 bases stayed unmatched. CDR1 and CDR2 (germline): MNHNS, SASEGT. There are 15 residues in the CDR3. CDR3 residues: CASSAGGTGGEKLFF. CDR3 nucleotide sequence: TGTGCCAGCAGTGCGGGCGGGACAGGGGGAGAAAAACTGTTTTTT.

This clone is medium-sized (0.01 to 0.1%). This chain joins TRBV6-1 and TRBJ1-4; 7 positions match TRBD1. The CDR3 length is 15 residues. J lost 3 bases, V lost 6 bases, and 7 bases had no gene match. Germline CDR1 and CDR2: MNHNS and SASEGT. The CDR3 region is CASRLQGDPNEKLFF. The CDR3 DNA reads TGTGCCAGCAGGCTCCAGGGGGATCCTAATGAAAAACTGTTTTTT.

Notes on this clone: A read error may be the cause here, since a much bigger clone is one base away. This chain joins TRBV3-1 and TRBJ1-1; TRBD1 matches 8 bases. From germline, CDR1 is LGHDT and CDR2 YNNKEL (reference sequence). This CDR3 is built from 14 residues. The CDR3 loop is CASGQAWTGRGAFF. CDR3 coding DNA: TGTGCCAGCGGCCAAGCCTGGACAGGGCGAGGAGCTTTCTTT.

This clone was detected ten times or more. This chain uses TRBV27 with TRBJ2-1, with a tentative D call TRBD2 (6 bases). The CDR3 consists of 16 residues. The germline V and J ends were trimmed by 6 bases and 1 base, with 16 bases remaining between them. The germline CDR1 and CDR2 sequences are MNHEY and SMNVEV (reference sequence). In nucleotides, the CDR3 is TGTGCCAGCAGGATCGCGGGACTGGGTTCCTACAATGAGCAGTTCTTC. Translated, it gives CASRIAGLGSYNEQFF.

The gene calls are TRBV24-1 and TRBJ2-2; TRBD1 might be the D (5 bases). V was shortened by 3 bases and J by 0 bases, with 16 bases between the two germline ends. The CDR3 totals 18 residues. Germline loops: CDR1 KGHDR, CDR2 SFDVKD. The CDR3 DNA reads as TGTGCCACCAGTGATGGGGCCGGGCTACATTCGAACACCGGGGAGCTGTTTTTT. This translates into CATSDGAGLHSNTGELFF.

In its sample, this clone is medium-sized (0.01 to 0.1%). V and J are TRBV6-5 and TRBJ1-1; TRBD1 matches at 7 bases. Germline CDR1 reads MNHEY; CDR2 reads SVGAGI. This CDR3 is 15 amino acids long. The V and J ends lost 0 bases and 4 bases, in that order; junction bases with no gene match: 5. Written as DNA, the CDR3 is TGTGCCAGCAGTTACTCAAGGCAGGGGGGCACTGAAGCTTTCTTT. Its translation is CASSYSRQGGTEAFF.

This clone is medium-sized within its sample. J is TRBJ1-5 and V is TRBV20-1; D is unclear. Trimming took off 3 bases at V and 4 bases at J, with 10 bases between the two ends. Germline CDR1 and CDR2: DFQATT and SNEGSKA (reference sequence). The CDR3 runs to 13 residues. The DNA for the CDR3 is TGCAGTGCTAGGTGGACGGATAATCAGCCCCAGCATTTT. Amino acids: CSARWTDNQPQHF.

This clone has ten or more counts. This chain links TRBV7-9 with TRBJ2-3, with 12 bases fitting TRBD2. Germline V gives CDR1 SEHNR, CDR2 FQNEAQ (reference sequence). The CDR3 is made up of 16 amino acids. The trim removed 5 bases at V and 2 bases at J, leaving 5 bases unmatched. The CDR3 here is CASSGRLAGATDTQYF. DNA of the CDR3: TGTGCCAGCAGCGGACGACTAGCGGGGGCCACAGATACGCAGTATTTT.

This clone was seen at least ten times. A read error may produce the germline difference seen at one junction end. The rearrangement joins TRBV5-8 to TRBJ1-5; TRBD1 might be the D (6 bases). The germline V gene encodes CDR1 SGHTS and CDR2 YDEGEE. CDR3 size: 14 residues. This chain's CDR3 is CASSLGGGGQPQHF. The DNA of the CDR3 is TGTGCCAGCAGTTTGGGGGGAGGGGGTCAGCCCCAGCATTTT.

This clone was seen ten or more times. This chain joins TRBV30 and TRBJ1-5; a possible D gene is TRBD1 (6 bases). The CDR3 length is 14 residues. CDR1 GTSNPN and CDR2 SVGIG come from the germline V gene (reference sequence). The V gene lost 4 bases and the J gene lost 6 bases, with 16 bases spanning the gap. The CDR3 DNA reads as TGTGCCTGGAACCACGGGGGGCCGAGTCAGCCCCAGCATTTT. The encoded protein is CAWNHGGPSQPQHF.

The sample holds many counts of this clone. V is TRBV4-3 and J is TRBJ2-7, with D unclear. From germline, CDR1 is LGHNA and CDR2 YSLEER. Trimming removed 1 base from V and 2 bases from J, with 12 bases in between. The CDR3 spans 15 residues. The CDR3 DNA sequence: TGCGCCAGCAGCCAAGGGGTGCTCCCTACCTACGAGCAGTACTTC. This translates into CASSQGVLPTYEQYF.

This clone appeared many times. For the CDR3, the DNA is TGCAGCGCCGGACAGGGTATCCACAATGAGCAGTTCTTC. It encodes CSAGQGIHNEQFF. This chain connects TRBV29-1 to TRBJ2-1, with TRBD1 identical over 8 bases. The CDR3 extends over 13 amino acids. Germline CDR1 SQVTM, CDR2 ANQGSEA. The V segment lost 7 bases and the J segment 5 bases; nucleotides outside the gene matches: 7.

This clone was found many times. In nucleotides, the CDR3 is TGTGCCAGCAGCTTAGTAGGACGTGCCGGGGAGCTGTTTTTT. Protein product: CASSLVGRAGELFF. The gene calls are TRBV7-9 and TRBJ2-2; D unresolved. The length of the CDR3 is 14 residues. Looked up from germline, CDR1 is SEHNR and CDR2 is FQNEAQ (reference sequence). Trimming removed 1 base at V and 6 bases at J, with 9 bases between.

This clone was seen repeatedly, ten times or more. The V and J genes are TRBV9 and TRBJ2-3, with 13 bases identical to TRBD2. There are 17 residues in the CDR3. The trim removed 2 bases at V and 3 bases at J, leaving 6 bases unmatched. From germline, CDR1 is SGDLS and CDR2 YYNGEE. CDR3 sequence: CASSVTSGRAGTDTQYF. In nucleotides, the CDR3 is TGTGCCAGCAGCGTTACTAGCGGGAGGGCCGGTACAGATACGCAGTATTTT.

This clone came up many times. This chain uses TRBV19 with TRBJ2-1; D assignment may be TRBD1 or TRBD2 (5 bases each). This CDR3 region has 13 residues. Germline V lookup: CDR1 LNHDA, CDR2 SQIVND (reference sequence). Trimming took 8 bases from V and 4 from J, leaving 12 bases between them. DNA of the CDR3: TGTGCCAGTGCCGGGACGCAGTACAATGAGCAGTTCTTC. Protein product: CASAGTQYNEQFF.

This clone has ten or more counts. The chain combines TRBV7-2 with TRBJ2-7, with 7 positions matching TRBD1. The V gene's germline CDR1 is SGHTA and CDR2 FQGNSA. The CDR3 is 13 residues long. Germline trimming cut 5 bases from V and 0 bases from J; bases unmatched to any gene: 1. CDR3 sequence: CASSRDSSYEQYF. In DNA form, the CDR3 reads TGTGCCAGCAGCCGGGACAGCTCCTACGAGCAGTACTTC.

The chain uses TRBV7-2 and TRBJ2-5; 9 bases fit TRBD2. The CDR3 is 14 amino acids. From germline, CDR1 is SGHTA and CDR2 FQGNSA. The ends lost 4 bases at V and 6 bases at J; junction bases unmatched: 6. The CDR3: CASSSSGNGQTQYF. For the CDR3, the DNA is TGTGCCAGCAGCTCTAGCGGGAACGGACAGACCCAGTACTTC.

The table lists this clone with many counts. A junction end diverges from the germline sequence, so it may reflect a read error. The chain couples TRBV12-3 or TRBV12-4 to TRBJ1-5; no clear D gene. The CDR3 has 13 amino acids. The CDR3 loop is CASCLDSSQPQHF. In DNA, the CDR3 is TGTGCCAGCTGTTTAGATAGTAGTCAGCCCCAGCATTTT.

The table lists this clone with many counts. The V and J genes are TRBV14 and TRBJ2-3; D may be TRBD1 or TRBD2 (5 bases each). The V and J ends lost 5 bases and 2 bases respectively, with 11 bases between them. In germline, CDR1 is SGHDN, CDR2 FVKESK. The CDR3 spans 14 residues. DNA for the CDR3: TGTGCCAGCAGCTCGGGACCTTTCACAGATACGCAGTATTTT. Its translation: CASSSGPFTDTQYF.

The chain is built from TRBV4-2 and TRBJ2-7, with 7 bases identical to TRBD2. With V trimmed by 1 base and J by 1 base, 4 bases remained unmatched. The CDR3 loop spans 15 amino acids. Germline CDR1 and CDR2: LGHNA and YNFKEQ. CDR3 sequence: CASSQGRDYSYEQYF. The DNA for the CDR3 is TGTGCCAGCAGCCAAGGCCGGGACTATTCCTACGAGCAGTACTTC.

The chain uses TRBV5-1 and TRBJ2-7; TRBD2 agrees at 11 bases. The germline CDR1 and CDR2 sequences are SGHRS and YFSETQ. CDR3 length: 17 amino acids. Germline trimming cut 2 bases from V and 0 bases from J; bases unmatched to any gene: 7. The CDR3 sequence is CASSFISGTSGSYEQYF. CDR3 nucleotides: TGCGCCAGCAGCTTCATCTCAGGGACTAGCGGCTCCTACGAGCAGTACTTC.